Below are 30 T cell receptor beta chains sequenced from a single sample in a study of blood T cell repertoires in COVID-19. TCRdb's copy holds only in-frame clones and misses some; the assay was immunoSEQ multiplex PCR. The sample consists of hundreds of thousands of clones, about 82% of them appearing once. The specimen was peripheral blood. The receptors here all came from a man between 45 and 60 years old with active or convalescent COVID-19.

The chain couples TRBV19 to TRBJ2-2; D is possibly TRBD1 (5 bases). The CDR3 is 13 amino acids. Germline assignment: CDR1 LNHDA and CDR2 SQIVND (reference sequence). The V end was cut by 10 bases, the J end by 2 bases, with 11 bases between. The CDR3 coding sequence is TGTGCCACCGACAGACGTAACACCGGGGAGCTGTTTTTT. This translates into CATDRRNTGELFF.

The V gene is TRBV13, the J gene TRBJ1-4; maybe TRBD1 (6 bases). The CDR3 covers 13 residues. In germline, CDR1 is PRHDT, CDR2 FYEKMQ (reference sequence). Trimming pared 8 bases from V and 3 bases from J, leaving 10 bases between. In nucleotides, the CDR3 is TGTGCCAGCCGACAGGCGCCTAATGAAAAACTGTTTTTT. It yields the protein CASRQAPNEKLFF.

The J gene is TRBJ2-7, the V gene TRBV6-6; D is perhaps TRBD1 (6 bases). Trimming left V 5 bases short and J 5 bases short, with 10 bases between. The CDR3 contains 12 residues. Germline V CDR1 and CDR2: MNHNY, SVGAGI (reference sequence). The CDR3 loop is CASSQQGDEQYF. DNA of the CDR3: TGTGCCAGCAGTCAACAGGGAGACGAGCAGTACTTC.

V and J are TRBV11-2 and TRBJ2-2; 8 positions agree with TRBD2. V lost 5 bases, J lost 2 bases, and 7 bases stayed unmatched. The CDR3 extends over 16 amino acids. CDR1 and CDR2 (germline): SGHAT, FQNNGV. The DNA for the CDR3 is TGTGCCAGCAGCCAGCGACTAGCGCCCAACACCGGGGAGCTGTTTTTT. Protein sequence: CASSQRLAPNTGELFF.

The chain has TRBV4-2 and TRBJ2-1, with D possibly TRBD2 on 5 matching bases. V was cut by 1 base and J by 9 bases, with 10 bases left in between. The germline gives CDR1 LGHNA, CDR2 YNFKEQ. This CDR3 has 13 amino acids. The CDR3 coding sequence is TGTGCCAGCAGCCAAGGAAGCGGCAGTGAGCAGTTCTTC. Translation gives CASSQGSGSEQFF.

This chain's CDR3 is CASSPTAGMNTEAFF. DNA for the CDR3: TGTGCCAGCAGCCCTACGGCAGGCATGAACACTGAAGCTTTCTTT. J is TRBJ1-1 and V is TRBV7-9; D gene ambiguous. This CDR3 is built from 15 residues. V was clipped by 5 bases and J by 0 bases, with 13 bases between them. Germline V gives CDR1 SEHNR, CDR2 FQNEAQ (reference sequence).

CDR3 sequence: CASSLVFTASGTYNEQFF. CDR3 DNA: TGTGCCAGCAGCTTAGTCTTTACGGCTAGCGGGACCTACAATGAGCAGTTCTTC. This chain links TRBV13 with TRBJ2-1; 9 bases agree with TRBD2. Germline V gene sequence: CDR1 PRHDT, CDR2 FYEKMQ (reference sequence). Losses at the gene ends were 1 base for V and 2 bases for J; bases not matched to a gene: 9. The CDR3 consists of 18 residues.

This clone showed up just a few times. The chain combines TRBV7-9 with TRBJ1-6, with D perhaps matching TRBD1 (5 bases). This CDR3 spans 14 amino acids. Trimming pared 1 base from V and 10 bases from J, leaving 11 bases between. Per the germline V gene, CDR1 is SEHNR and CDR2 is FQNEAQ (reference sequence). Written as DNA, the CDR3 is TGTGCCAGCAGCTTAGGGGGCCTCGACTCACCCCTCCACTTT. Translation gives CASSLGGLDSPLHF.

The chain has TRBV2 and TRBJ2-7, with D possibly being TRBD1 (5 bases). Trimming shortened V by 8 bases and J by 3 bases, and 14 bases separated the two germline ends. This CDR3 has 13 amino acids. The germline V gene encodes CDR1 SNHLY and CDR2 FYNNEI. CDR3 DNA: TGTGCCAGCTCGACAGACTTTCTCTACGAGCAGTACTTC. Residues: CASSTDFLYEQYF. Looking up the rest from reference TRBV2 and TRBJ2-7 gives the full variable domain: EPEVTQTPSHQVTQMGQEVILRCVPISNHLYFYWYRQILGQKVEFLVSFYNNEISEKSEIFDDQFSVERPDGSNFTLKIRSTKLEDSAMYFCASSTDFLYEQYFGPGTRLTVT.

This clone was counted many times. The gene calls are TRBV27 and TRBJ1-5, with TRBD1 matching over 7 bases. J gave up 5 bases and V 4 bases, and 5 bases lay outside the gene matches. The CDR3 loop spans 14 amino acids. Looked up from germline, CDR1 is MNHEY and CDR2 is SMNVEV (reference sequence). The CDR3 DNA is TGTGCCAGCAGTTCAGGGGGGATTCATCAGCCCCAGCATTTT. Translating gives CASSSGGIHQPQHF.

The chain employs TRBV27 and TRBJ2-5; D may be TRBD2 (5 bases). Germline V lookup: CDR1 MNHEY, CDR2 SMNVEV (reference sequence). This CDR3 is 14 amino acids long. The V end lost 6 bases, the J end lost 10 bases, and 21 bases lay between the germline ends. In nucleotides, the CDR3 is TGTGCCAGCAGCCTATTGGACTGGACGCCGAACCAGTACTTC. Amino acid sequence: CASSLLDWTPNQYF.

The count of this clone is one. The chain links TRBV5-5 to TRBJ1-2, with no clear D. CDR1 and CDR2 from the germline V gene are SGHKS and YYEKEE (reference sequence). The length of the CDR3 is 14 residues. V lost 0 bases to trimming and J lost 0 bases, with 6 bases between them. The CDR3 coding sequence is TGTGCCAGCAGCTTGGCCCTAGCTAACTATGGCTACACCTTC. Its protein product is CASSLALANYGYTF.

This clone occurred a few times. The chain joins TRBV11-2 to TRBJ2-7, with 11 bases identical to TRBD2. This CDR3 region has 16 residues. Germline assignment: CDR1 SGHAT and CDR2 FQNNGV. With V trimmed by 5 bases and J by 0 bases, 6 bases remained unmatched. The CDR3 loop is CASSPMTSGISYEQYF. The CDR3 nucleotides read TGTGCCAGCAGCCCGATGACTAGCGGGATCTCCTACGAGCAGTACTTC.

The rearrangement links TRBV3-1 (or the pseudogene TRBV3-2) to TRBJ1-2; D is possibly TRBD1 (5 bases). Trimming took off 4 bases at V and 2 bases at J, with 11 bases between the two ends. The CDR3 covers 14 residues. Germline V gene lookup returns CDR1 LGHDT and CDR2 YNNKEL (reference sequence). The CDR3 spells CASSPGLENYGYTF. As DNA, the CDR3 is TGTGCCAGCAGCCCGGGACTGGAGAACTATGGCTACACCTTC.

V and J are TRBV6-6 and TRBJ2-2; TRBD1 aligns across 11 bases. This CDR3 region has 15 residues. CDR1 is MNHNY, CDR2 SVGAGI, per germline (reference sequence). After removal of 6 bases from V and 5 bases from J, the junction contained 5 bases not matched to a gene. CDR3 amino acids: CASRDRGHRTGELFF. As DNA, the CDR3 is TGTGCCAGCAGGGACAGGGGGCATCGGACCGGGGAGCTGTTTTTT.

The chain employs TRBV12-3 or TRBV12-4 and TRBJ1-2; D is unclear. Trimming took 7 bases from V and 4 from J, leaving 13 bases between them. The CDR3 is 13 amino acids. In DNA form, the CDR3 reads TGTGCCAGCACCTCCAGTGGTTTCTATGGCTACACCTTC. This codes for CASTSSGFYGYTF.

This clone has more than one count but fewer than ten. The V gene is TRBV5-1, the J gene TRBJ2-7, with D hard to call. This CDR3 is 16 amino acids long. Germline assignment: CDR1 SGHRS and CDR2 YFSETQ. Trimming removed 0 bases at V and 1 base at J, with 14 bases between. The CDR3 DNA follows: TGCGCCAGCAGCTTGGGTCCTCAGTCGAAATCCTACGAGCAGTACTTC. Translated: CASSLGPQSKSYEQYF.

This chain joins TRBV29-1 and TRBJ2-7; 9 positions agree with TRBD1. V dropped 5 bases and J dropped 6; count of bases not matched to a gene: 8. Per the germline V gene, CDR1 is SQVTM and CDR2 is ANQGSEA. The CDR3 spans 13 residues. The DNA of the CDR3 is TGCAGCGTTCGATCGGGACAGGGATCCGAGCAGTACTTC. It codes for CSVRSGQGSEQYF.

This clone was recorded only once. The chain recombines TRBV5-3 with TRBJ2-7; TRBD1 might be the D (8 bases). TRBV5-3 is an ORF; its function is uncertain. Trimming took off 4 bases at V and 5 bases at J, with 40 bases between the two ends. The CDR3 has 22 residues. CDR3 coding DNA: TGTGCCAGAAGCAAAAACAGGGGGGCATCACCCCGGGACTACCTTCTGAGTGACGAGCAGTACTTC. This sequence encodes CARSKNRGASPRDYLLSDEQYF.

CDR3 protein: CASSTPTGSLQPQHF. The CDR3 DNA follows: TGTGCCAGTAGTACCCCGACAGGGTCCCTTCAGCCCCAGCATTTT. This chain connects TRBV19 to TRBJ1-5, with 7 bases fitting TRBD1. The V and J ends lost 4 bases and 6 bases, in that order; junction bases with no gene match: 9. The germline V gene has CDR1 LNHDA and CDR2 SQIVND (reference sequence). There are 15 residues in the CDR3.

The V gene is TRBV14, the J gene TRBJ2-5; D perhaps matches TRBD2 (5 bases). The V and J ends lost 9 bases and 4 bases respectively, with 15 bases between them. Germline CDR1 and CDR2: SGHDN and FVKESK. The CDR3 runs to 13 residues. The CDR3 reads CARVLVWVETQYF. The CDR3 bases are TGTGCCAGGGTACTAGTCTGGGTAGAGACCCAGTACTTC.

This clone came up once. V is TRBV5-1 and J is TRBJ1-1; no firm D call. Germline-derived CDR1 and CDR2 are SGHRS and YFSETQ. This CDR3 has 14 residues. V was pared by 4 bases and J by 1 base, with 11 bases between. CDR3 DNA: TGCGCCAGCAGCGCCGGTCCGGGGAACACTGAAGCTTTCTTT. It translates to CASSAGPGNTEAFF.

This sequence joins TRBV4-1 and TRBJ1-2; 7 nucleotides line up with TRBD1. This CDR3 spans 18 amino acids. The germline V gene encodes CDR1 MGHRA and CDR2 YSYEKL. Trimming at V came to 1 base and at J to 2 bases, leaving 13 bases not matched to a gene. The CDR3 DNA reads TGCGCCAGCAGCCAAGTTGGACAGGCACCACAAGCAAACTATGGCTACACCTTC. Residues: CASSQVGQAPQANYGYTF.

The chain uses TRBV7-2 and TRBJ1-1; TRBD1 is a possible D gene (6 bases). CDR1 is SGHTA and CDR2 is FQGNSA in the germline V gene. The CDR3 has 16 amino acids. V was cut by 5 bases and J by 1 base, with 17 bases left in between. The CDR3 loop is CASSGQGGRRNTEAFF. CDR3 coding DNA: TGTGCCAGCAGCGGACAAGGGGGTCGGAGGAACACTGAAGCTTTCTTT.

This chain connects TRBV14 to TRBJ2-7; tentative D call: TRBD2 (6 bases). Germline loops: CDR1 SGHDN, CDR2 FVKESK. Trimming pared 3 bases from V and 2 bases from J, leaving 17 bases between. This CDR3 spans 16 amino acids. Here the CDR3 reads CASSQEGRDLTYEQYF. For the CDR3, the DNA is TGTGCCAGCAGCCAGGAGGGGCGGGACCTCACCTACGAGCAGTACTTC.

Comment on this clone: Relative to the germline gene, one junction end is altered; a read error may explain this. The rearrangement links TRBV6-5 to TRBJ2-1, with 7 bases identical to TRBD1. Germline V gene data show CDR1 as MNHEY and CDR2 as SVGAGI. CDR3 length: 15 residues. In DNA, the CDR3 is TGTGCCAGCAGTCCCACCGACAGGGCATACAATGAGCAGCTCTTC. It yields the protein CASSPTDRAYNEQLF.

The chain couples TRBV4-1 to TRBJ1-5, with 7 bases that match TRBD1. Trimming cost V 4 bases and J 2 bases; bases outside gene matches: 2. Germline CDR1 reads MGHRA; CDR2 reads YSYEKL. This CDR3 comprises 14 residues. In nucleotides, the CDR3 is TGCGCCAGCAGCCGGGACAGAGGCAATCAGCCCCAGCATTTT. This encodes CASSRDRGNQPQHF.

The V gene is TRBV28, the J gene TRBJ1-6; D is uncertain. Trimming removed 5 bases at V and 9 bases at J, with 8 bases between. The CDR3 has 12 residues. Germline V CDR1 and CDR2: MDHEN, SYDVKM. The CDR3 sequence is CASSATSSPLHF. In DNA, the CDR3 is TGTGCCAGCAGTGCCACCAGTTCACCCCTCCACTTT.

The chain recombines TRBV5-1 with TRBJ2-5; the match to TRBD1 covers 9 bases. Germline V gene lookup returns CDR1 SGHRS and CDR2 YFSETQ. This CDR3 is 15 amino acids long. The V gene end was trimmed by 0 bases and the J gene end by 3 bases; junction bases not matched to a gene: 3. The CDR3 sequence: CASSLVGQGKETQYF. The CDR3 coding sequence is TGCGCCAGCAGCTTGGTGGGACAGGGAAAAGAGACCCAGTACTTC.

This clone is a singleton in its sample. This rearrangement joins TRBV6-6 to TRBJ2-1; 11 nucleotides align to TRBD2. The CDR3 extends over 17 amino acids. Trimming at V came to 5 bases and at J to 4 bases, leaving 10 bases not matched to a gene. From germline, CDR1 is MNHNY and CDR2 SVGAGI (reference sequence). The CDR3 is CASSLRAGLAAYNEQFF. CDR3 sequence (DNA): TGTGCCAGCAGTCTCCGGGCGGGACTAGCGGCTTACAATGAGCAGTTCTTC.